The TCR beta chain described here comes from a study of T cell repertoires in cytomegalovirus infection. Study summary: Matching HLA type, along with CMV infection, was indicated by public TCR beta signatures.

On this clonotype itself: Its antigen is as yet unknown.

Study observations and caveats: CMV-specific HLA-C-restricted TCR beta clonotypes dominated the ex vivo response.

MiXCR was run by TCRdb on the reads, yielding one entry per CDR3 protein. This sample has more than 400,000 distinct CDR3 sequences; about a quarter occur once, and the top ten carry about 12%. The CDR3 is 16 residues long. Losses at the gene ends were 3 bases for V and 2 bases for J; bases not matched to a gene: 8. CDR1 and CDR2 from the germline V gene are SGHRS and YFSETQ. V gene TRBV5-1 combines with J gene TRBJ2-1; 7 nucleotides agree with TRBD1. Input material: PBMCs. The source of this sequence is a human donor in good health (CMV status not recorded). Some clones in this sample may be carry-over from other donors' samples. DNA for the CDR3: TGCGCCAGCAGCTGGGGACAGCTTGGGACCTACAATGAGCAGTTCTTC. Protein: CASSWGQLGTYNEQFF.